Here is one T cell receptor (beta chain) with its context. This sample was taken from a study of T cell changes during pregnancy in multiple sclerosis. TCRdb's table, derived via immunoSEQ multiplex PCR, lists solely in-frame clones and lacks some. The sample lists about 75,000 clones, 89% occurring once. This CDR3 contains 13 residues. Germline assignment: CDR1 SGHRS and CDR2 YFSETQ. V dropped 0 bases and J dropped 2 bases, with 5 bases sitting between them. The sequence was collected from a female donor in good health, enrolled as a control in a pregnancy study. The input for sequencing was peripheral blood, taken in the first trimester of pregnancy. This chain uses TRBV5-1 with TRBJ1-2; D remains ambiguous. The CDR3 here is CASSLAGNYGYTF. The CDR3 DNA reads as TGCGCCAGCAGCTTGGCGGGGAACTATGGCTACACCTTC.